This TCR beta chain was sequenced in a study of blood T cell repertoires in COVID-19. The wider study: Sources were T cells, B-cell-depleted T cells, or PBMCs; the material itself was cDNA or gDNA.

The protocol was immunoSEQ multiplex PCR, while the TCRdb copy is restricted to in-frame clones and leaves out a portion. The sample shows around 100,000 clones, about 90% of them seen only once. Germline-derived CDR1 and CDR2 are SGHRS and YFSETQ. CDR3 size: 15 residues. With 2 bases clipped from V and 5 bases from J, the junction kept 9 bases outside the gene matches. The sequence was obtained from a human donor with acute or convalescent COVID-19. The donor label of this sample is uncertain. Input material: peripheral blood. V gene TRBV5-1 combines with J gene TRBJ2-5; TRBD1 matches at 7 bases. In DNA form, the CDR3 reads TGCGCCAGCAGCTTCGGCCGAGGGGGCCTTGAGACCCAGTACTTC. Encoded protein: CASSFGRGGLETQYF.